This TCR beta chain is from a study of blood T cell repertoires in COVID-19. For the study at large: COVID-19 samples, acute and convalescent, were from the United States, Italy and Spain. PBMCs, B-cell-depleted T cells, or T cells provided the cDNA or gDNA that made up the material.

In the original processing: Amplified reference gene primers provided the basis for estimating nucleated cell counts. TCRdb's copy holds only in-frame clones and misses some; the assay was immunoSEQ multiplex PCR. Clonal size and the V and J genes are those of that table, whereas D and trimming came from the DNA. This sample yields around 81,000 clones, of which 88% are seen a single time; about 6.7% belongs to the top ten. Germline V lookup: CDR1 SNHLY, CDR2 FYNNEI. The CDR3 covers 16 residues. Trimming took 0 bases from V and 5 from J; bases not matched to a gene: 7. Sample: peripheral blood. This clonotype was obtained from a man between 65 and 85 years old with acute or convalescent COVID-19. This chain links TRBV2 with TRBJ1-2; 9 nucleotides align to TRBD1. The CDR3 sequence is CASSEAPGQGGYGYTF. The CDR3 nucleotides are TGTGCCAGCAGTGAAGCTCCGGGACAGGGTGGATATGGCTACACCTTC. The full variable domain, completed using reference TRBV2 and TRBJ1-2, is EPEVTQTPSHQVTQMGQEVILRCVPISNHLYFYWYRQILGQKVEFLVSFYNNEISEKSEIFDDQFSVERPDGSNFTLKIRSTKLEDSAMYFCASSEAPGQGGYGYTFGSGTRLTVV.